Ten or more counts support the clone carrying this T cell receptor beta chain. Its antigen is not identified. To make TCR beta libraries, researchers used iRepertoire HTBI primers and Arm-PCR of CDR3 regions. TCRdb processed the multiplex PCR reads anew with MiXCR; each CDR3 protein has one entry. The table has a few hundred thousand distinct CDR3 sequences, about a quarter seen once; the top ten hold about a quarter. Trimming cost V 2 bases and J 7 bases, with 11 bases left between them. CDR1 is LGHNA and CDR2 is YSLEER in the germline V gene. The CDR3 has 13 residues. This sample stems from a study of regulatory T cells in long-lasting Graves disease. Across the study: Patients with persistent Graves' disease had over 5 years of antithyroid drugs and persistent TSH receptor antibodies.

Broader study findings: Persistent disease showed a preference for TRBV28, TRBJ1-2 and TRBJ2-5. Accuracy might have suffered from few samples.

Sample time point: persistent/refractory GD, antithyroid drugs over 5 years with positive TRAb. Extracted RNA from PBMCs served as the source of the TCR library. This sequence originates from a female donor with Graves disease. The chain joins TRBV4-3 to TRBJ1-2; possibly TRBD1 for D (6 bases). This material consisted of peripheral blood mononuclear cells (PBMCs), taken when the disease was refractory, from a patient treated with antithyroid drugs. CDR3 in amino acids: CASSQNPGVGYTF. CDR3 nucleotides: TGCGCCAGCAGCCAAAACCCAGGGGTTGGCTACACCTTC.